The entry below gives a single T cell receptor (beta chain) sequence along with its context. The target antigen is unknown. The method for making cDNA was 5'RACE, and it used 10-nucleotide random UMIs. Each CDR3 protein gets one entry after TCRdb re-called the 5' RACE reads with MiXCR. The data show roughly 4,000 distinct CDR3 sequences, with around a third seen just once and under 55% held by the top ten. The source of the sample is a study of neurological immune-mediated disorders. For sorted libraries, the input was about 1 million CD4+ or CD8+ T cells. Study results and caveats: The level of TCR clonal expansion was highest in patients with HTLV-1-associated myelopathy and lowest in multiple sclerosis, where it fell below the level seen in healthy controls. Private repertoires in all groups were suggested, as expanded clones shared no CDR3 amino acid sequences across subjects.

Germline loops: CDR1 MDHEN, CDR2 SYDVKM. The CDR3 runs 14 residues. The V and J ends lost 3 bases and 6 bases, in that order; junction bases with no gene match: 6. The sample taken for sequencing was CD8+ T cells from blood. The source of this sequence is a man aged 50-60 years with HTLV-1-associated myelopathy (HAM/TSP). The chain combines TRBV28 with TRBJ2-3; 7 positions agree with TRBD1. CDR3 sequence (DNA): TGTGCCAGCAGTTTTTTAGGGGGCGGTGATACGCAGTATTTT. Its translation: CASSFLGGGDTQYF.